The source of this T cell receptor (beta chain) is a study of blood T cell repertoires in COVID-19. Study details: The United States, Italy and Spain supplied acute and convalescent COVID-19 samples.

With V trimmed by 6 bases and J by 2 bases, 1 base remained unmatched. This CDR3 region has 12 residues. Per the germline V gene, CDR1 is ENHRY and CDR2 is SYGVKD. The method was immunoSEQ multiplex PCR; TCRdb's version includes in-frame clones alone and lacks a portion of them. Of 51,000 or so clones in the sample, about four fifths were seen once. The sequenced sample was peripheral blood. The source is a woman older than 75 with COVID-19, enrolled during active disease. V gene TRBV10-3 combines with J gene TRBJ2-7; 7 bases agree with TRBD2. CDR3 protein: CAISGTTYEQYF. DNA for the CDR3: TGTGCCATCAGCGGGACTACCTACGAGCAGTACTTC.